A selection of T cell receptor beta chains follows, all from one sample in a study of tumor-infiltrating lymphocytes in localized non-small cell lung cancer. TCRdb's table, derived via immunoSEQ multiplex PCR, lists solely in-frame clones and lacks some. The sample holds 10,000 to 13,000 clones, about 69% seen once. The material sequenced was lung tumor tissue. The receptors were sampled from a human donor with non-small cell lung cancer. CDR3s include the opening cysteine and the closing phenylalanine or tryptophan. The D gene is left open where the match is weak. Not every row has a clone size; where given, it reads once, few, many or a size class.

D	J	size	V	DNA	CDR3
TRBD1	TRBJ1-2	few	TRBV5-1	TGCGCCAGCAGCTTGGGGCAGGGGGCCGGTGGCTACACCTTC	CASSLGQGAGGYTF
TRBD1	TRBJ1-5	-	TRBV6-1	TGTGCCAGCAGGGGGACAGGCAATCAGCCCCAGCATTTT	CASRGTGNQPQHF
-	TRBJ1-1	few	TRBV6-5	TGTGCACGGGAGCCCCGATGGGCTTTCTTT	CAREPRWAFF
TRBD2	TRBJ2-1	-	TRBV11-3	TGTGCCAGCAGCTTACGCAGGACTAGCGGGAGAACCTCCTACAATGAGCAGTTCTTC	CASSLRRTSGRTSYNEQFF
TRBD1	TRBJ1-1	few	TRBV13	TGTGCCAGCAGCTCGCATACTGGACAGGGGGTTGGTGACGCTGAAGCTTTCTTT	CASSSHTGQGVGDAEAFF
TRBD1	TRBJ1-2	-	TRBV4-3	TGCGCCAGCAGCCAGGACAGGAGCAACTATGGCTACACCTTC	CASSQDRSNYGYTF
TRBD1	TRBJ2-2	-	TRBV5-1	TGCGCCAGCAGCCTGGGACAGGGGCAATACTCCGGGGAGCTGTTTTTT	CASSLGQGQYSGELFF
-	TRBJ1-1	once	TRBV2	TGTGCCAGCAGTGCCCGGGGCGACACTGAAGCTTTCTTT	CASSARGDTEAFF
-	TRBJ1-5	-	TRBV18	TGTGCCAGCTCACCGGGCCAGGGGAATCAGCCCCAGCATTTT	CASSPGQGNQPQHF
-	TRBJ2-5	-	TRBV7-2	TGTGCCAGCAGTTTCTCCAGACAGAGATCCCAAGAGACCCAGTACTTC	CASSFSRQRSQETQYF
TRBD2	TRBJ2-3	-	TRBV5-6	TGTGCCAGCAGTGCTAGCGGGACTAGCACAGATACGCAGTATTTT	CASSASGTSTDTQYF
TRBD1	TRBJ2-7	-	TRBV5-1	TGCGCCAGCAGCACCGAGGGACAGGGGGGACCCTACGAGCAGTACTTC	CASSTEGQGGPYEQYF
-	TRBJ2-7	-	TRBV5-4	TGTGCCAGCAGCTTGGATGGGGGAGTATCCTACGAGCAGTACTTC	CASSLDGGVSYEQYF
TRBD2	TRBJ2-7	-	TRBV7-8	TGTGCCAGCAGCCCAGGACTAGCGGATTCCTACGAGCAGTACTTC	CASSPGLADSYEQYF
TRBD2	TRBJ2-1	-	TRBV30	TGTGCCTGGAGACCGGGACTAGCGGGAGTTGATGAGCAGTTCTTC	CAWRPGLAGVDEQFF